The 3 T cell receptor beta chains below were found in one sample sequenced in a study of shared clonotypes between healthy human individuals. TCRdb keeps only in-frame clones here, not all; method: immunoSEQ multiplex PCR. Altogether roughly 1.4 million clones are present, approximately 98.5% being singletons, with the ten largest covering 0.36%. Sequenced material: naive CD4+ T cells sorted from blood. The subset was: CD45RA+ positively selected. The receptor source for this set is a man aged 25 to 40 in good health.

The chain has TRBV5-4 and TRBJ2-3, with 8 bases aligning to TRBD2. The CDR3 runs to 19 residues. The V and J ends lost 4 bases and 0 bases, in that order; junction bases with no gene match: 16. In germline, CDR1 is SGHNT, CDR2 YYREEE (reference sequence). CDR3 nucleotide sequence: TGTGCCAGCAGCCTTGGACTAGCAGGTCTTCATTCTAGCACAGATACGCAGTATTTT. Protein sequence: CASSLGLAGLHSSTDTQYF.

The chain uses TRBV28 and TRBJ1-5; possible D gene TRBD1, 6 bases. Germline V gene lookup returns CDR1 MDHEN and CDR2 SYDVKM. With 5 bases removed from V and 3 bases from J, the gap between germline ends came to 14 bases. The CDR3 runs 15 residues. The DNA of the CDR3 is TGTGCCAGCAGTCTCCCACAGGGTCCCAATCAGCCCCAGCATTTT. Translation gives CASSLPQGPNQPQHF.

This sequence joins TRBV9 and TRBJ2-7; D might be TRBD2 (5 bases). V gave up 0 bases and J gave up 0 bases, with 10 bases separating them. CDR1 SGDLS and CDR2 YYNGEE come from the germline V gene. The CDR3 has 15 amino acids. The CDR3 is CASSVVPGSSYEQYF. CDR3 coding DNA: TGTGCCAGCAGCGTAGTCCCGGGGAGCTCCTACGAGCAGTACTTC.